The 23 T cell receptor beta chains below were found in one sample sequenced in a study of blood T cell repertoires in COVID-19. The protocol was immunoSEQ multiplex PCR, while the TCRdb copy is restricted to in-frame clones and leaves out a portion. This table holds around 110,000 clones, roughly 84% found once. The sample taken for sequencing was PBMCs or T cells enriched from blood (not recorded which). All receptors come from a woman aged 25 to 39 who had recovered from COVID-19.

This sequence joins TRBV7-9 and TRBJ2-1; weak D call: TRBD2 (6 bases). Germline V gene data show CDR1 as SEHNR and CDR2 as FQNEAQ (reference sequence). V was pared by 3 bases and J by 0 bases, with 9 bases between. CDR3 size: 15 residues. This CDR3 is CASSLTRNSYNEQFF. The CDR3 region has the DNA TGTGCCAGCAGCTTGACTAGGAACTCCTACAATGAGCAGTTCTTC.

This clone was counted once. The CDR3 DNA is TGCGCCAGCTGCCCCGGGGGGCTTTTTTACAATGAGCAGTTCTTC. Protein sequence: CASCPGGLFYNEQFF. The V call is TRBV5-1, the J call TRBJ2-1; possible D gene TRBD2, 7 bases. Trimming shortened V by 7 bases and J by 4 bases, and 18 bases separated the two germline ends. Looked up from germline, CDR1 is SGHRS and CDR2 is YFSETQ. This CDR3 spans 15 amino acids.

The chain's CDR3 is CASSPFGLAGEGNIQYF. The CDR3 nucleotides read TGTGCCAGCAGCCCGTTCGGACTAGCGGGAGAGGGAAACATTCAGTACTTC. The chain combines TRBV3-1 (or the pseudogene TRBV3-2) with TRBJ2-4, with 13 nucleotides matching TRBD2. The trim removed 4 bases at V and 6 bases at J, leaving 9 bases unmatched. Germline V lookup: CDR1 LGHDT, CDR2 YNNKEL (reference sequence). CDR3 length: 17 residues.

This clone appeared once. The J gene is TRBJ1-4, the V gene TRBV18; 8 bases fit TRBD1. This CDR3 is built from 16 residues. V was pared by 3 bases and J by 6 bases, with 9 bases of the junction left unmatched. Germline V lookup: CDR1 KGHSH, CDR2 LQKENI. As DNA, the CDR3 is TGTGCCAGCTCACCGGACAGGGTCGGAGTGGATGAAAAACTGTTTTTT. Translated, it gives CASSPDRVGVDEKLFF.

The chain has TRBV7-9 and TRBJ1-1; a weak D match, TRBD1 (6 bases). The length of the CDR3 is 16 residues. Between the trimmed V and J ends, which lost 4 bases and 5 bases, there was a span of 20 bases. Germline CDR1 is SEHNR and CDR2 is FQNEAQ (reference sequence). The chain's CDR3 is CASSSLGGGQRTEAFF. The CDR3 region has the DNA TGTGCCAGCAGCTCCCTCGGGGGGGGGCAAAGGACTGAAGCTTTCTTT. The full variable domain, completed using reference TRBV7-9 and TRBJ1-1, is DTGVSQNPRHKITKRGQNVTFRCDPISEHNRLYWYRQTLGQGPEFLTYFQNEAQLEKSRLLSDRFSAERPKGSFSTLEIQRTEQGDSAMYLCASSSLGGGQRTEAFFGQGTRLTVV.

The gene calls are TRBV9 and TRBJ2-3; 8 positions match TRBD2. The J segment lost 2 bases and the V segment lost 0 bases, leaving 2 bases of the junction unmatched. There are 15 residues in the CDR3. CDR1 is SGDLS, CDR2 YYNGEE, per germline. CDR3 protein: CASSVVSGVTDTQYF. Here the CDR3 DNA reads TGTGCCAGCAGCGTAGTTAGCGGGGTCACAGATACGCAGTATTTT.

Here the CDR3 DNA reads TGTGCCAGCAGTTTGACAGGGGAGGGGATGCATCAGCCCCAGCATTTT. It yields the protein CASSLTGEGMHQPQHF. This sequence joins TRBV6-5 and TRBJ1-5; 8 positions agree with TRBD1. J lost 5 bases, V lost 4 bases, and 10 bases had no gene match. This CDR3 spans 16 amino acids. CDR1 is MNHEY and CDR2 is SVGAGI in the germline V gene.

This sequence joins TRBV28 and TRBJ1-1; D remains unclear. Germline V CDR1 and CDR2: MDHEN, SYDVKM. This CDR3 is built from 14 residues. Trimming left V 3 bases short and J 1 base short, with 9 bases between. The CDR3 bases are TGTGCCAGCAGTTTGGAGGCCGGGAACACTGAAGCTTTCTTT. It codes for CASSLEAGNTEAFF. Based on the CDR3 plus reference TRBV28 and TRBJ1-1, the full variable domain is DVKVTQSSRYLVKRTGEKVFLECVQDMDHENMFWYRQDPGLGLRLIYFSYDVKMKEKGDIPEGYSVSREKKERFSLILESASTNQTSMYLCASSLEAGNTEAFFGQGTRLTVV.

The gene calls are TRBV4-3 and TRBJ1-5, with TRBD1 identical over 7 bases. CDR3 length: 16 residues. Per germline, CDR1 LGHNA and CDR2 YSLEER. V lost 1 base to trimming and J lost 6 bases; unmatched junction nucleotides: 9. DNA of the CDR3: TGCGCCAGCAGCCAAGGGACAGGACTTGGGAGTCAGCCCCAGCATTTT. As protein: CASSQGTGLGSQPQHF.

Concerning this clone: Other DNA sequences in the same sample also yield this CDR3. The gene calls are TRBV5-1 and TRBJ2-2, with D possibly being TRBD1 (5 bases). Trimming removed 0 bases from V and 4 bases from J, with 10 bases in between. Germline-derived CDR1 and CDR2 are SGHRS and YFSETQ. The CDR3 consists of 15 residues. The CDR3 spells CASSLGQGATGELFF. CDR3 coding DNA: TGCGCCAGCAGCTTGGGGCAGGGCGCCACCGGGGAGCTGTTTTTT.

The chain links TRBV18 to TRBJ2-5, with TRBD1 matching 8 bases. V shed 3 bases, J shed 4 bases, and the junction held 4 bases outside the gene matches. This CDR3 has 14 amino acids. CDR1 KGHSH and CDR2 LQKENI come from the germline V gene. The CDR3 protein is CASSPVDRVETQYF. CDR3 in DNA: TGTGCCAGCTCACCCGTGGACAGGGTAGAGACCCAGTACTTC.

The CDR3 DNA reads TGTGCCAGCAGAAACGACCGACCGGGACTAGACCGTAAAATCCGTCTCGAGCAGTACTTC. Translated: CASRNDRPGLDRKIRLEQYF. The genes are TRBV27 and TRBJ2-7; 8 bases are a match to TRBD2. CDR3 length equals 20 residues. Germline V gene lookup returns CDR1 MNHEY and CDR2 SMNVEV (reference sequence). The junction had 28 bases not matched to a gene; V was cut back by 6 bases and J by 6 bases.

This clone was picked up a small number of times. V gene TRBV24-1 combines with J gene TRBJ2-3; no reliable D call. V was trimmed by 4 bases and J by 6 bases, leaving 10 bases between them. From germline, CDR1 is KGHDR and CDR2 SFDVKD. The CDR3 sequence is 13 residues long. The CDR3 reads CATSDKRWDTQYF. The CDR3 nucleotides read TGTGCCACCAGTGACAAGAGGTGGGATACGCAGTATTTT.

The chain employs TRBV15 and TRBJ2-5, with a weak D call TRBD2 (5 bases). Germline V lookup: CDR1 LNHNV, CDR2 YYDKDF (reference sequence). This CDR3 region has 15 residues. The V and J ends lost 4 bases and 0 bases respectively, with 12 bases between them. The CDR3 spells CATSKKSDYQETQYF. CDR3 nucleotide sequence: TGTGCCACCAGCAAAAAATCGGACTACCAAGAGACCCAGTACTTC.

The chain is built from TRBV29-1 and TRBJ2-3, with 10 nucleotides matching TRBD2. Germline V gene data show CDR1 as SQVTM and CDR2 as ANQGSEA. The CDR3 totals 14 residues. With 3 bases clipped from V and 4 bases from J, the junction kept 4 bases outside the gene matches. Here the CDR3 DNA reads TGCAGCGTTGATTCTAGCGGGAGCGCAGATACGCAGTATTTT. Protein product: CSVDSSGSADTQYF.

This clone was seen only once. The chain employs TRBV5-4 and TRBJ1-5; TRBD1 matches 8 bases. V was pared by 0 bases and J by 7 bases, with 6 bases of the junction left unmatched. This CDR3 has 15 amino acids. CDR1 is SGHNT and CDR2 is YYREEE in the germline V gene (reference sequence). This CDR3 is CASSLDGSGGQPQHF. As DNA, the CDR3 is TGTGCCAGCAGCTTGGATGGGTCAGGGGGCCAGCCCCAGCATTTT.

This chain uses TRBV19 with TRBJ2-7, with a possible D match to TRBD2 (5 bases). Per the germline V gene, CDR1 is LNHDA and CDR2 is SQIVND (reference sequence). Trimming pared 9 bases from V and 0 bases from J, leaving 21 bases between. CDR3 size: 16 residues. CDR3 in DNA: TGTGCCAGCCAGTACCGCGGAGGCAGAAGCTCCTACGAGCAGTACTTC. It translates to CASQYRGGRSSYEQYF.

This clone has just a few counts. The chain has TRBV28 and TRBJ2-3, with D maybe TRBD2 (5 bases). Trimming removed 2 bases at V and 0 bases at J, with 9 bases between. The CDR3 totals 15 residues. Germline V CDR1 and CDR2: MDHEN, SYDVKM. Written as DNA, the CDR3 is TGTGCCAGCAGTTTAGGCGGGCCGAGCACAGATACGCAGTATTTT. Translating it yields CASSLGGPSTDTQYF.

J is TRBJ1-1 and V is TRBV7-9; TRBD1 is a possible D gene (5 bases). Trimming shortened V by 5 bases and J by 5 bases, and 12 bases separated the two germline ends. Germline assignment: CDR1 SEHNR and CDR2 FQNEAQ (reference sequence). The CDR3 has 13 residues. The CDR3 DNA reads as TGTGCCAGCAGCCCAACAGGATTAACTGAAGCTTTCTTT. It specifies CASSPTGLTEAFF.

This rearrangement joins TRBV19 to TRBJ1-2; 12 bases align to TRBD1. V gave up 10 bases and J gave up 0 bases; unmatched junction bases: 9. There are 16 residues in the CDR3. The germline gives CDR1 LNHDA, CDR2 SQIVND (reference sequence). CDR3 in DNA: TGTGCCACCGCCGGGACAGGGGGCCGTTCTAACTATGGCTACACCTTC. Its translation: CATAGTGGRSNYGYTF.

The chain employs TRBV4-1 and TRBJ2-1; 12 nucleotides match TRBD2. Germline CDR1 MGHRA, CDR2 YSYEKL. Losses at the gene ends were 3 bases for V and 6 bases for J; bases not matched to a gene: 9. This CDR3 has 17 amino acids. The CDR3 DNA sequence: TGCGCCAGCAGCCAGCCACGACTAGCGGGAGTTCTCAATGAGCAGTTCTTC. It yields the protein CASSQPRLAGVLNEQFF.

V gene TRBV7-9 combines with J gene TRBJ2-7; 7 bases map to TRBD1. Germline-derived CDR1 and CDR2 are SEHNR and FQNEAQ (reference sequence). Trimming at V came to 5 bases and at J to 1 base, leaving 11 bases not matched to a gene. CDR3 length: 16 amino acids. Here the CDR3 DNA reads TGTGCCAGCAGCCCTAGTAGGGACAGAGATTCCTACGAGCAGTACTTC. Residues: CASSPSRDRDSYEQYF.

CDR3 loop: CASSSLDPQGDTEAFF. The CDR3, as DNA: TGTGCCAGCAGCTCCCTGGACCCTCAGGGGGACACTGAAGCTTTCTTT. This sequence joins TRBV5-4 and TRBJ1-1; 7 nucleotides line up with TRBD1. The CDR3 runs 16 residues. The V and J ends lost 3 bases and 3 bases, in that order; junction bases with no gene match: 11. Germline V gives CDR1 SGHNT, CDR2 YYREEE (reference sequence). Full variable domain (missing parts from reference TRBV5-4 and TRBJ1-1): ETGVTQSPTHLIKTRGQQVTLRCSSQSGHNTVSWYQQALGQGPQFIFQYYREEENGRGNFPPRFSGLQFPNYSSELNVNALELDDSALYLCASSSLDPQGDTEAFFGQGTRLTVV.